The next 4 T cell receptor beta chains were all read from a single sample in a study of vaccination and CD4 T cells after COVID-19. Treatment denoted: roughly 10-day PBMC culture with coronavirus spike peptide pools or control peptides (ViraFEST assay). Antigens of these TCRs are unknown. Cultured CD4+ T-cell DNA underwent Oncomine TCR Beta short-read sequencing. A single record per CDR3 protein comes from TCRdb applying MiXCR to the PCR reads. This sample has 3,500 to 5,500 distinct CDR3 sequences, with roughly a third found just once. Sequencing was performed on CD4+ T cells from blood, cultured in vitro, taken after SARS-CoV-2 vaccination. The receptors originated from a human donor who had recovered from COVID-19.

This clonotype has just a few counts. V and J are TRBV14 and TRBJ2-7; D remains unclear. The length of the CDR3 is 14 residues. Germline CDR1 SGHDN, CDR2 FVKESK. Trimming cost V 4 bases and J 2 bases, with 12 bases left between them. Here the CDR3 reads CASSRAMEPYEQYF. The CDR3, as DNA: TGTGCCAGCAGCCGGGCTATGGAACCCTACGAGCAGTACTTC.

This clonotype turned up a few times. DNA for the CDR3: TGTGCCAGCAGTTCCTCCTACGAGCAGTACTTC. The encoded protein is CASSSSYEQYF. The V gene is TRBV27, the J gene TRBJ2-7; the D is unclear. The CDR3 runs 11 residues. The V gene's germline CDR1 is MNHEY and CDR2 SMNVEV (reference sequence). The V and J ends lost 4 bases and 0 bases respectively, with 1 base between them.

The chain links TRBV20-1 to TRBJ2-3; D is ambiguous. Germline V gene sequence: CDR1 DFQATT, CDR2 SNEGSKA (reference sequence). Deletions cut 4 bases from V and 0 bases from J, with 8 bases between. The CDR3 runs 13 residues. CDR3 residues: CSATFRSTDTQYF. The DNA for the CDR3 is TGCAGTGCTACCTTTCGTAGCACAGATACGCAGTATTTT.

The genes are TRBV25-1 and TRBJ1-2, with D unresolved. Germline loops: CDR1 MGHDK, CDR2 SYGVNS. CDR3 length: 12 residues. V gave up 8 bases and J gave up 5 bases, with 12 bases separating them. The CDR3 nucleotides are TGTGCCAGCGGATCCATGGAATATGGCTACACCTTC. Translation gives CASGSMEYGYTF.